The clone carrying this T cell receptor beta chain was found many times. Its antigen is still unknown. This record belongs to a study of T cells in Graves' hyperthyroidism and ophthalmopathy. Trimming removed 6 bases at V and 9 bases at J, with 15 bases between. The CDR3 loop spans 12 amino acids. CDR1 is MDHEN, CDR2 SYDVKM, per germline. Findings and limits, study-wide: Most clonotypes expanded in thyroid above 0.001 were likewise present in blood.

Amplification of TCR beta CDR3 regions used RNA as the template. The study used the HTBI primer set for a first-round RT-PCR of the TCR CDR3. TCRdb re-called the multiplex PCR reads with MiXCR, one entry per CDR3 protein. In the table there are approximately 630,000 distinct CDR3 sequences, 15% to 20% of which are singletons. The chain uses TRBV28 and TRBJ2-7; D is ambiguous. The origin of this receptor is a woman aged 30 to 39 with Graves' hyperthyroidism. Source material: blood. The CDR3 DNA reads as TGTGCCAGCAGCCCGACCGGACGCCGGCAGTACTTC. This translates into CASSPTGRRQYF.